This entry features one TCR beta chain sequence. Antigen: not known. This record belongs to a study of cytomegalovirus exposure and HLA in healthy donors. Overall study findings and caveats: A later analysis associated some 16,000 TCR beta sequences with HLA alleles at a 0.05 false discovery rate.

CDR3 length: 13 residues. Germline CDR1 MDHEN, CDR2 SYDVKM. With 6 bases removed from V and 4 bases from J, the gap between germline ends came to 12 bases. Both 60 Vbeta primers and 13 Jbeta primers went into the PCR. The data were produced by immunoSEQ multiplex PCR, yet TCRdb's version contains in-frame clones alone and is incomplete. The sample lists about 140,000 clones, around 73% seen once, with 2.5% to 3% in the top ten. The chain couples TRBV28 to TRBJ1-2, with unresolved D. The sequencing sample was made of PBMCs. The sequence derives from a female donor in good health and CMV-seronegative. The CDR3 DNA reads TGTGCCAGCAGGCCAAGTCGGGTCTATGGCTACACCTTC. It specifies CASRPSRVYGYTF.